The text below deals with one TCR beta chain. Its antigen remains unidentified. Germline CDR1 and CDR2: SEHNR and FQNEAQ (reference sequence). CDR3 length equals 13 residues. The V end was cut by 6 bases, the J end by 4 bases, with 12 bases between. The record originates from a study of T cell responses to AZD1222 COVID-19 vaccine. The protocol was immunoSEQ multiplex PCR, while the TCRdb copy is restricted to in-frame clones and leaves out a portion. In the table there are roughly 120,000 clones, about 85% of which are singletons. Overall study findings and caveats: Donors, mostly white British, included more females; clonal diversity was possibly underestimated.

The sample in question was peripheral blood, obtained 28 days after the second AZD1222 dose. This TCR came from an adult who received the AZD1222 COVID-19 vaccine. The chain links TRBV7-9 to TRBJ1-2; TRBD1 is a possible D gene (6 bases). CDR3 amino acids: CASRPAGAYGYTF. The CDR3 DNA reads TGTGCCAGCAGACCAGCAGGGGCCTATGGCTACACCTTC.